This entry lists 18 T cell receptor beta chains sequenced from one sample in a study of T cell responses to AZD1222 COVID-19 vaccine. Method: immunoSEQ multiplex PCR; TCRdb's copy keeps in-frame clones and lacks some. The repertoire holds about 94,000 clones, with approximately 90% as singletons. Sequences were derived from peripheral blood, sampled on day 0 of AZD1222 vaccination. Receptors originate from an adult in good health.

This chain connects TRBV30 to TRBJ2-3; no reliable D call. Germline V gene lookup returns CDR1 GTSNPN and CDR2 SVGIG (reference sequence). The V and J ends lost 2 bases and 0 bases respectively, with 12 bases between them. This CDR3 is 15 amino acids long. The CDR3: CAWSRSPSSTDTQYF. The CDR3 coding sequence is TGTGCCTGGAGTCGCAGTCCCTCTAGCACAGATACGCAGTATTTT.

J is TRBJ2-7 and V is TRBV6-2 or TRBV6-3; 9 bases match TRBD1. CDR3 size: 16 residues. CDR1 MNHEY and CDR2 SVGEGT come from the germline V gene. The junction had 9 bases not matched to a gene; V was cut back by 5 bases and J by 1 base. This chain's CDR3 is CASSPGQGLLSYEQYF. Written as DNA, the CDR3 is TGTGCCAGCAGTCCGGGACAGGGCCTTCTTTCCTACGAGCAGTACTTC.

The gene calls are TRBV11-2 and TRBJ2-7; a possible D gene is TRBD2 (6 bases). V was pared by 5 bases and J by 5 bases, with 16 bases between. The CDR3 contains 14 residues. Germline V CDR1 and CDR2: SGHAT, FQNNGV. CDR3 sequence (DNA): TGTGCCAGCAGCCCCTTCACGGGGGACCACGAGCAGTACTTC. Translating gives CASSPFTGDHEQYF. The variable domain in full, with the rest retrieved from reference TRBV11-2 and TRBJ2-7, is EAGVAQSPRYKIIEKRQSVAFWCNPISGHATLYWYQQILGQGPKLLIQFQNNGVVDDSQLPKDRFSAERLKGVDSTLKIQPAKLEDSAVYLCASSPFTGDHEQYFGPGTRLTVT.

The rearrangement links TRBV3-1 (or the pseudogene TRBV3-2) to TRBJ2-1, with D hard to call. Germline-derived CDR1 and CDR2 are LGHDT and YNNKEL (reference sequence). Trimming took 2 bases from V and 3 from J, leaving 5 bases between them. This CDR3 contains 13 residues. The CDR3 nucleotides are TGTGCCAGCAGCCAACTCGGCTACAATGAGCAGTTCTTC. It yields the protein CASSQLGYNEQFF.

The chain joins TRBV3-1 (or the pseudogene TRBV3-2) to TRBJ2-3, with a possible D match to TRBD2 (5 bases). There are 13 residues in the CDR3. CDR1 is LGHDT, CDR2 YNNKEL, per germline (reference sequence). Trimming shortened V by 11 bases and J by 0 bases, and 12 bases separated the two germline ends. The CDR3 coding sequence is TGTGCCTGCGGACTCTCAAGCACAGATACGCAGTATTTT. The encoded protein is CACGLSSTDTQYF.

J is TRBJ2-1 and V is TRBV7-3, with D perhaps TRBD1 (5 bases). CDR1 SGHTA and CDR2 FQGTGA come from the germline V gene. The V end lost 2 bases, the J end lost 4 bases, and 12 bases lay between the germline ends. This CDR3 has 15 amino acids. The CDR3 loop is CASSLSGIGYNEQFF. The CDR3 nucleotides are TGTGCCAGCAGCTTATCAGGGATCGGTTACAATGAGCAGTTCTTC.

V is TRBV19 and J is TRBJ2-7; TRBD1 matches at 8 bases. The CDR3 has 14 amino acids. Germline-derived CDR1 and CDR2 are LNHDA and SQIVND (reference sequence). J gave up 5 bases and V 3 bases, and 6 bases lay outside the gene matches. CDR3 in DNA: TGTGCCAGTAGTATTCGGACAGGGTCGGACGAGCAGTACTTC. Translated: CASSIRTGSDEQYF.

This chain connects TRBV2 to TRBJ1-5, with D unresolved. Germline CDR1 and CDR2: SNHLY and FYNNEI. Trimming shortened V by 6 bases and J by 1 base, and 10 bases separated the two germline ends. CDR3 length: 14 amino acids. For the CDR3, the DNA is TGTGCCAGCAGCGGGGAAGGCAGCAATCAGCCCCAGCATTTT. Protein: CASSGEGSNQPQHF. Combining the CDR3 with reference TRBV2 and TRBJ1-5 gives the whole variable domain EPEVTQTPSHQVTQMGQEVILRCVPISNHLYFYWYRQILGQKVEFLVSFYNNEISEKSEIFDDQFSVERPDGSNFTLKIRSTKLEDSAMYFCASSGEGSNQPQHFGDGTRLSIL.

The chain couples TRBV27 to TRBJ1-6; D unclear. Germline V gene data show CDR1 as MNHEY and CDR2 as SMNVEV (reference sequence). CDR3 length: 16 amino acids. Trimming pared 3 bases from V and 6 bases from J, leaving 15 bases between. The DNA for the CDR3 is TGTGCCAGCAGTTTCTACGGTAAAGAGTCTAATTCACCCCTCCACTTT. It encodes CASSFYGKESNSPLHF.

This rearrangement joins TRBV20-1 to TRBJ1-2; D ambiguous. This CDR3 is built from 14 residues. V gave up 3 bases and J gave up 2 bases, with 13 bases separating them. CDR1 and CDR2 (germline): DFQATT, SNEGSKA (reference sequence). CDR3 sequence (DNA): TGCAGTGCTAGTGAGGCAGGAGAAAACTATGGCTACACCTTC. It is translated as CSASEAGENYGYTF.

This chain joins TRBV6-2 or TRBV6-3 and TRBJ2-5; 9 bases align to TRBD2. Germline assignment: CDR1 MNHEY and CDR2 SVGEGT. The CDR3 length is 14 residues. With 6 bases clipped from V and 0 bases from J, the junction kept 2 bases outside the gene matches. The CDR3 spells CASRPSGDQETQYF. The CDR3 DNA sequence: TGTGCCAGCAGACCTAGCGGGGACCAAGAGACCCAGTACTTC.

The genes are TRBV25-1 and TRBJ2-7, with D possibly matching TRBD1 (6 bases). CDR1 is MGHDK, CDR2 SYGVNS, per germline. The CDR3 loop spans 12 amino acids. Between the trimmed V and J ends, which lost 6 bases and 0 bases, there was a span of 6 bases. Here the CDR3 reads CASRGGSYEQYF. For the CDR3, the DNA is TGTGCCAGCAGAGGGGGCTCCTACGAGCAGTACTTC.

The rearrangement joins TRBV5-6 to TRBJ1-6, with TRBD1 matching over 8 bases. CDR3 length: 15 amino acids. Germline V gene lookup returns CDR1 SGHDT and CDR2 YYEEEE. Unmatched junction bases numbered 7, after V lost 4 bases and J lost 7 bases. The DNA for the CDR3 is TGTGCCAGCAGCGCCGGGACAGGTACCAATTCACCCCTCCACTTT. Residues: CASSAGTGTNSPLHF.

The chain's CDR3 is CASSQDSSTSYEQYF. The CDR3 region has the DNA TGTGCCAGCAGCCAAGATTCCAGCACATCCTACGAGCAGTACTTC. This chain links TRBV7-7 with TRBJ2-7; D gene uncertain. Germline CDR1 SSHAT, CDR2 FNYEAQ (reference sequence). The V and J ends lost 5 bases and 1 base respectively, with 15 bases between them. The CDR3 runs to 15 residues.

The rearrangement uses TRBV18 and TRBJ2-1; D is perhaps TRBD2 (6 bases). Germline V lookup: CDR1 KGHSH, CDR2 LQKENI. The CDR3 runs 15 residues. The V end lost 6 bases, the J end lost 3 bases, and 15 bases lay between the germline ends. Here the CDR3 reads CASSPLVAVYNEQFF. The CDR3 region has the DNA TGTGCCAGCTCGCCTTTGGTAGCGGTCTACAATGAGCAGTTCTTC.

This sequence joins TRBV3-1 (or the pseudogene TRBV3-2) and TRBJ2-3; D is possibly TRBD2 (5 bases). This CDR3 has 13 residues. The germline V and J ends were trimmed by 1 base and 7 bases, with 9 bases remaining between them. The germline V gene has CDR1 LGHDT and CDR2 YNNKEL (reference sequence). CDR3 sequence reads: CASSQADWNTQYF. The CDR3 nucleotides are TGTGCCAGCAGCCAAGCGGACTGGAATACGCAGTATTTT.

The chain joins TRBV21-1 to TRBJ2-1. TRBV21-1 is flagged as a pseudogene. The CDR3 has 12 amino acids. CDR3: CASSKVGFEQFF. The CDR3 DNA reads TGTGCCAGCAGCAAAGTAGGGTTTGAGCAGTTCTTC.

V gene TRBV6-2 or TRBV6-3 combines with J gene TRBJ1-4; D gene ambiguous. CDR3 length: 12 amino acids. CDR1 is MNHEY and CDR2 is SVGEGT in the germline V gene. V was shortened by 2 bases and J by 8 bases, with 6 bases between the two germline ends. CDR3 coding DNA: TGTGCCAGCAGTTACGGAAAAGAAAAACTGTTTTTT. Protein: CASSYGKEKLFF.